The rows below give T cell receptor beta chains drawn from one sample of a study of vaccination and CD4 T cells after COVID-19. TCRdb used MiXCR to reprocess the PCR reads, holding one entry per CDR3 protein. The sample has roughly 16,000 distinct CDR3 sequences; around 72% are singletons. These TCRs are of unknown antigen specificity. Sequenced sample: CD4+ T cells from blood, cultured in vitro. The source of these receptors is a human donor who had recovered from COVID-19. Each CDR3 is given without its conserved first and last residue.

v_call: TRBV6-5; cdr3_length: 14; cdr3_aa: ASSYSGDSYNSPLH
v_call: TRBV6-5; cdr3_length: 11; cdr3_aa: ASTLRPDGTQY
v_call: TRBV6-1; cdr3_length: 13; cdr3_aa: ASRVGDLSTDTQY
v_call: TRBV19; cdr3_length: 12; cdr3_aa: ASSTAGTSYEQY
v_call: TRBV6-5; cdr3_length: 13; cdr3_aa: ASSFSVNPGSTQH
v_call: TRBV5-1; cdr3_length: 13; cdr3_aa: ASSLGGRNGSPLH
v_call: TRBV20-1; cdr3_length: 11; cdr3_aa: SPRGRRFEKLF
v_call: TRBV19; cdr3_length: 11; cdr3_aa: ASGVALNQPQH
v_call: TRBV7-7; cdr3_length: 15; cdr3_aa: ASSFSPGTTESGELF
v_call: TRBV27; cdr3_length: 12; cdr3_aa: ASSLKRVNSPLH
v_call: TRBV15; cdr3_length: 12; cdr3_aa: ATSLRGGYNEQF
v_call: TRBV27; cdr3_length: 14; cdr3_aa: ASRTGGLHSNQPQH
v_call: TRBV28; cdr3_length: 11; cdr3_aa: ASRSQGQETQY
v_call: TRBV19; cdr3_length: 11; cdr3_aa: ASSGRLDSPLH
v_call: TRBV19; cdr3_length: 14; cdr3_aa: ASRGLAGTNTGELF
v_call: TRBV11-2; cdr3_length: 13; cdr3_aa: ASSLGTVPNQPQH
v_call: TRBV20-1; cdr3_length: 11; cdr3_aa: SATNMGPGELF
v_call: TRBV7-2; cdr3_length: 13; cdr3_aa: ASRELAGRTDTQY
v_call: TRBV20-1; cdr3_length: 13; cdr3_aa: SPKVAGGPSDTQY
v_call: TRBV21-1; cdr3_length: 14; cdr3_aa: ASSSHSEWSSYEQY
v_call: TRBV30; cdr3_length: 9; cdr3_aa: AWNGALTQY
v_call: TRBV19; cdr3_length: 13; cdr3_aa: ASSAYRAGNTEAF
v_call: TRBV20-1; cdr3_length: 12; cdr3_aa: SASPPSGRYEQY
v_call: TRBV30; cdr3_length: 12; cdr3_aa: AWSHRASTDTQY
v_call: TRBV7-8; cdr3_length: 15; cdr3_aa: ASSSVGGTSPGGEQF
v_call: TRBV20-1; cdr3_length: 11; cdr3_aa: SALKGGNYGYT
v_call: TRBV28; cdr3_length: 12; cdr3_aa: ASRGQGFNYGYT
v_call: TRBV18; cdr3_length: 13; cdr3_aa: ASSPRTGGEVSYT
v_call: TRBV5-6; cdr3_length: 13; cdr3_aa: ASSLGPGRGVIQY
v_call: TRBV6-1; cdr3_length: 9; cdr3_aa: ATGSNQPQH
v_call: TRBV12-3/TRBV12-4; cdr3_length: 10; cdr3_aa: ASSFHSYGYT
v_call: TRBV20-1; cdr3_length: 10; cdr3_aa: SARDTEGPQH
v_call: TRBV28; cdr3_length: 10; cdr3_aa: ASSFGRNEAF
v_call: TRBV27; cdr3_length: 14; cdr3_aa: ASSLSTGAGNQPQH
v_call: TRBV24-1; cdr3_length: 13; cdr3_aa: ATSDSGTGGFEQY
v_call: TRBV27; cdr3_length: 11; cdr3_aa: ASRRTGSGELF
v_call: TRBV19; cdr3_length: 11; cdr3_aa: ASRTTTNYGYT
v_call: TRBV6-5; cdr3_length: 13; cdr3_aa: ASSYSGGSTDTQY
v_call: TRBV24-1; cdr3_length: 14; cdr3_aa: ATSDSGTGGNQPQH
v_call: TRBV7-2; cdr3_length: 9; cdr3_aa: ASSFKETQY
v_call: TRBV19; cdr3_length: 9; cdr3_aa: ASSIRGELF
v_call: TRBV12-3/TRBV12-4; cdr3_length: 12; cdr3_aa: ASSLGQDNSPLH
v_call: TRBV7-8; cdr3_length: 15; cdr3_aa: ASSLGSASRLHSPLH
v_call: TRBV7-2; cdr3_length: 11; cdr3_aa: ASSFEQGYGYT
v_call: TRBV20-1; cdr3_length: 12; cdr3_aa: SARDTSRKGTQY
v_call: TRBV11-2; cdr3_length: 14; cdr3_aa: ASSFGNGIGTEEQF
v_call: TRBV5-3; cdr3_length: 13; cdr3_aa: ASSLAGDVRGTQY
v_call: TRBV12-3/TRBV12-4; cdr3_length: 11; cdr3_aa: ASSRDRKETQY
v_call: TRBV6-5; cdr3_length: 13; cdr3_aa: ASSYSPGPYQPQH
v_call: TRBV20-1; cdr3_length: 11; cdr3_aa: SALRDSEYEQY
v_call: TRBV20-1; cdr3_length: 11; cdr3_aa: SARLASRETQY
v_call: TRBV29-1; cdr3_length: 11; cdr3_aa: SAGHSGANVLT
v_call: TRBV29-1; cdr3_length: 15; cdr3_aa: SVEDLRGNDYYNEQF
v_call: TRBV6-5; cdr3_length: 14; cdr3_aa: ASSYSIGGGTYGYT
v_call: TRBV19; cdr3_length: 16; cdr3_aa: ASSRSLAGSSSYNEQF
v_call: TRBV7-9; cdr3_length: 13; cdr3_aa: ASSGRTDDNYGYT
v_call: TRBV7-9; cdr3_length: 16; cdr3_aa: ASSFGHRQGVQQETQY
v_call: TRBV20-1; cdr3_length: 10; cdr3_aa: SASRQGTFQY